Below, 9 T cell receptor beta chains from the same sample are listed, as sequenced in a study of T cells after yellow fever vaccination. Using its own MiXCR run on the 5' RACE reads, TCRdb lists one record per CDR3 protein. Of hundreds of thousands of distinct CDR3 sequences listed, roughly 9% are singletons. The sequencing here drew on CD4+ T cells sorted from PBMCs, taken 5 days after the yellow fever booster vaccination. Receptors originate from a man aged 18 to 29 who received the YFV17D yellow fever vaccine.

This clonotype was seen ten or more times. The J gene is TRBJ1-5, the V gene TRBV5-1; D gene ambiguous. Looked up from germline, CDR1 is SGHRS and CDR2 is YFSETQ. The CDR3 covers 13 residues. Trimming cost V 8 bases and J 4 bases, with 13 bases left between them. DNA of the CDR3: TGCGCCAGGAACCATTCAATTAATCAGCCCCAGCATTTT. This codes for CARNHSINQPQHF.

This clonotype was detected ten times or more. V and J are TRBV6-2 or TRBV6-3 and TRBJ1-2; D remains ambiguous. The V gene lost 5 bases and the J gene lost 3 bases, with 10 bases spanning the gap. The CDR3 totals 13 residues. CDR1 and CDR2 from the germline V gene are MNHEY and SVGEGT. The CDR3 nucleotides are TGTGCCAGCAGTCCAGACGGACACTATGGCTACACCTTC. Translated: CASSPDGHYGYTF.

This clonotype was counted many times. V and J are TRBV5-1 and TRBJ2-5, with D maybe TRBD2 (5 bases). V was pared by 6 bases and J by 5 bases, with 14 bases between. Germline V CDR1 and CDR2: SGHRS, YFSETQ. CDR3 length: 13 amino acids. The CDR3, as DNA: TGCGCCAGCAACCCGAGGACTGGCGAGACCCAGTACTTC. Translating it yields CASNPRTGETQYF.

The gene calls are TRBV30 and TRBJ1-5; the D is unclear. The V end lost 2 bases, the J end lost 0 bases, and 5 bases lay between the germline ends. The CDR3 totals 13 residues. Germline V gene lookup returns CDR1 GTSNPN and CDR2 SVGIG (reference sequence). The DNA for the CDR3 is TGTGCCTGGAGTTTGTATAGCAATCAGCCCCAGCATTTT. This encodes CAWSLYSNQPQHF.

V and J are TRBV20-1 and TRBJ1-5; 9 bases agree with TRBD1. The CDR3 sequence is 14 residues long. V shed 5 bases, J shed 6 bases, and the junction held 8 bases outside the gene matches. Germline values: CDR1 DFQATT, CDR2 SNEGSKA (reference sequence). The CDR3 nucleotides read TGCAGTGCTCCGGGGACAGGGAGTGTTCAGCCCCAGCATTTT. It yields the protein CSAPGTGSVQPQHF.

This chain connects TRBV5-4 to TRBJ1-3; 8 bases agree with TRBD1. The CDR3 has 17 residues. The J segment lost 3 bases and the V segment lost 3 bases, leaving 11 bases of the junction unmatched. The germline V gene has CDR1 SGHNT and CDR2 YYREEE (reference sequence). The CDR3, as DNA: TGTGCCAGCAGCTCCCTTTCTCAGGGGGCTCATGGAAACACCATATATTTT. Amino acid sequence: CASSSLSQGAHGNTIYF.

The chain combines TRBV19 with TRBJ2-3; 9 positions agree with TRBD2. CDR3 length: 17 residues. V was clipped by 5 bases and J by 5 bases; unmatched bases: 14. Germline V gives CDR1 LNHDA, CDR2 SQIVND (reference sequence). The CDR3 DNA follows: TGTGCCAGTAGTCCCCCCTTTGGACTAGCGTCGGGAGATACGCAGTATTTT. Translated, it gives CASSPPFGLASGDTQYF.

The V and J genes are TRBV7-2 and TRBJ1-4; the D gene is possibly TRBD1 (5 bases). V was pared by 5 bases and J by 0 bases, with 13 bases between. The CDR3 covers 16 residues. CDR1 is SGHTA, CDR2 FQGNSA, per germline. DNA of the CDR3: TGTGCCAGCAGCCGAGACAGCGCCCCAACTAATGAAAAACTGTTTTTT. The encoded protein is CASSRDSAPTNEKLFF.

The chain uses TRBV20-1 and TRBJ1-2, with D possibly matching TRBD1 (5 bases). Trimming removed 2 bases from V and 8 bases from J, with 15 bases in between. Germline V gene sequence: CDR1 DFQATT, CDR2 SNEGSKA (reference sequence). The CDR3 covers 13 residues. The CDR3 here is CSARIPRVYGYTF. CDR3 coding DNA: TGCAGTGCTAGAATCCCCAGGGTGTACGGCTACACCTTC.